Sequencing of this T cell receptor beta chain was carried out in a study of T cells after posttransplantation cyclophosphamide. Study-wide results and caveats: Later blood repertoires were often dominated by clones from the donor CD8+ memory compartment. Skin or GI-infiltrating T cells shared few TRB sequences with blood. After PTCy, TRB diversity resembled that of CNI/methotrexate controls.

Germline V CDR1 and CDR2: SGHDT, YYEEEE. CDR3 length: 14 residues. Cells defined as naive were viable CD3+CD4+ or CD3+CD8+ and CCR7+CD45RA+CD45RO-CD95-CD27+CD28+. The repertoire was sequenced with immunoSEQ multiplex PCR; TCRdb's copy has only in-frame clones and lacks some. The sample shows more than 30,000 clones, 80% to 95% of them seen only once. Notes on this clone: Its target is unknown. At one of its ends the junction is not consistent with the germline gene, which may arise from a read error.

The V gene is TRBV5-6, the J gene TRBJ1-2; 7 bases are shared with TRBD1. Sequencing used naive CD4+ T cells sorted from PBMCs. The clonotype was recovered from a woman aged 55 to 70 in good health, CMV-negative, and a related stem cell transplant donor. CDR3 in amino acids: CASSLGYRGGGYAF. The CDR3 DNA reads TGTGCCAGCAGCTTAGGGTACAGGGGTGGAGGCTACGCCTTC.